This TCR beta chain was found in a study of blood T cells in healthy people across ages. Then a second PCR, running roughly 7 to 11 cycles, was carried out with a sample-barcoded 5' primer and a J-beta primer mix. TCRdb re-analysed the 5' RACE reads in MiXCR, keeping a single row per CDR3 protein. Of 1.8 million or so distinct CDR3 sequences listed, roughly two fifths are singletons. Trimming shortened V by 2 bases and J by 4 bases, and 11 bases separated the two germline ends. CDR3 length equals 14 residues. Germline V lookup: CDR1 SNHLY, CDR2 FYNNEI. This clonotype has more than one count but fewer than ten.

The V and J genes are TRBV2 and TRBJ1-2; D is undetermined. This TCR was recovered from a human donor in good health. The sequencing sample was made of blood. The CDR3 here is CASSEPLRGYGYTF. The CDR3 nucleotides are TGTGCCAGCAGTGAACCACTCCGGGGCTATGGCTACACCTTC.